This entry describes one TCR beta chain. Antigen specificity is unknown. The germline V gene encodes CDR1 SGHTA and CDR2 FQGNSA. The CDR3 spans 16 residues. Deletions cut 4 bases from V and 0 bases from J, with 12 bases between. The data derive from a study of OX40 agonist ivuxolimab in advanced cancers. Study-level information: Each dose-escalation patient presented with hepatocellular carcinoma, melanoma, renal cell or head and neck cancer. The study, taken as a whole, reports: Clonal expansion was seen in CD4+ and CD8+ blood T cells by week 6 at 0.1 to 3.0 mg/kg. In the expanded peripheral T cells, antigen specificity was never determined.

This table comes from immunoSEQ multiplex PCR, and its TCRdb copy is limited to in-frame clones, with some not included. The sample contains approximately 74,000 clones, about four fifths of which appear only once. Sequencing was performed on CD4+ or CD8+ T cells sorted from blood, taken in a trial of the OX40 agonist ivuxolimab. V usage is TRBV7-2 and J usage is TRBJ1-4, with D perhaps TRBD1 (5 bases). This receptor was taken from an adult with an advanced solid tumor such as melanoma, head and neck, liver or kidney cancer. CDR3 in DNA: TGTGCCAGCAGCTCTGGACATTCTGCAACTAATGAAAAACTGTTTTTT. Translated: CASSSGHSATNEKLFF.